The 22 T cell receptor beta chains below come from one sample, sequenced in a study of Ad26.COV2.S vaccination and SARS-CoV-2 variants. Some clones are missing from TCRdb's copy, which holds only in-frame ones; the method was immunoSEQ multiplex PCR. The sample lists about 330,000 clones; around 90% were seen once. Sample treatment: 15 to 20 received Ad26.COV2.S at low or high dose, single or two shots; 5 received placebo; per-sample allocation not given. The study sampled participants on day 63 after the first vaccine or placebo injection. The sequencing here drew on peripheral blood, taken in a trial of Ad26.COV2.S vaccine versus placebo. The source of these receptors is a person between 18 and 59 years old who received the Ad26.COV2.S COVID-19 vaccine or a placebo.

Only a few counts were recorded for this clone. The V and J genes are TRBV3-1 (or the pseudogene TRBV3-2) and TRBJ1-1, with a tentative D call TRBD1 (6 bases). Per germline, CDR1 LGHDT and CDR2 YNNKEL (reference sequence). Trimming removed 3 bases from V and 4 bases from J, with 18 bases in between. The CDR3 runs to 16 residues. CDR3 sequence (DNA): TGTGCCAGCAGCCACCCATTGGGGGGGCGGGTCACTGAAGCTTTCTTT. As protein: CASSHPLGGRVTEAFF.

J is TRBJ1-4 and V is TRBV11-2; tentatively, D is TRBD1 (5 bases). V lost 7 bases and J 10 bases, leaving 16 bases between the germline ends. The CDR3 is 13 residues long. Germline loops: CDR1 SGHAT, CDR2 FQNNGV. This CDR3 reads CASTPGFSGKLFF. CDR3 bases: TGTGCCAGCACCCCAGGGTTTTCGGGAAAACTGTTTTTT.

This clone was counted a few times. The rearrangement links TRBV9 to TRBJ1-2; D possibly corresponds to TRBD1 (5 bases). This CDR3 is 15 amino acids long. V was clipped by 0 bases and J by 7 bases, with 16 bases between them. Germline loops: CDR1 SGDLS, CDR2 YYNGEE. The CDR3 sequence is CASSVGAGFTVGYTF. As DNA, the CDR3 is TGTGCCAGCAGCGTAGGGGCAGGGTTTACGGTTGGCTACACCTTC.

The CDR3 DNA reads TGTGCCAGCAGCTTGCGGCAGAACACTGAAGCTTTCTTT. This sequence encodes CASSLRQNTEAFF. The chain is built from TRBV5-4 and TRBJ1-1; D remains ambiguous. Germline CDR1 SGHNT, CDR2 YYREEE (reference sequence). V gave up 1 base and J gave up 1 base, with 5 bases separating them. This CDR3 contains 13 residues.

This chain's CDR3 is CASSDWASGRGEQFF. CDR3 nucleotides: TGTGCCAGCAGTGATTGGGCTAGCGGTCGGGGTGAGCAGTTCTTC. V gene TRBV6-4 combines with J gene TRBJ2-1, with 7 bases lining up with TRBD2. The CDR3 loop spans 15 amino acids. CDR1 MRHNA and CDR2 SNTAGT come from the germline V gene. V shed 3 bases and J 9 bases; nucleotides not matched to a gene: 11.

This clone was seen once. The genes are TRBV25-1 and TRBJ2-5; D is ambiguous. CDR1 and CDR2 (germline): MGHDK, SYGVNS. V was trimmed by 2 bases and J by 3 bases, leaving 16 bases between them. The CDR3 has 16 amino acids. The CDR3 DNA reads TGTGCCAGCAGTGAAATTGCCCGATTTTCGAAAGAGACCCAGTACTTC. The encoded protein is CASSEIARFSKETQYF.

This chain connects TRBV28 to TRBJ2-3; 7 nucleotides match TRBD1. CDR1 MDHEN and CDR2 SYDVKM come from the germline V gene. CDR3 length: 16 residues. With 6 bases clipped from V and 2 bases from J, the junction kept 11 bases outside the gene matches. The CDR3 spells CASSKPGTADTDTQYF. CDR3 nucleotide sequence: TGTGCCAGCAGCAAACCCGGGACAGCCGACACAGATACGCAGTATTTT.

The CDR3 here is CASSFPEAFF. The CDR3 DNA sequence: TGTGCCAGCAGTTTCCCTGAAGCTTTCTTT. This sequence joins TRBV12-3 or TRBV12-4 and TRBJ1-1; D not resolved. This CDR3 is built from 10 residues. V lost 3 bases to trimming and J lost 6 bases, with 2 bases between them.

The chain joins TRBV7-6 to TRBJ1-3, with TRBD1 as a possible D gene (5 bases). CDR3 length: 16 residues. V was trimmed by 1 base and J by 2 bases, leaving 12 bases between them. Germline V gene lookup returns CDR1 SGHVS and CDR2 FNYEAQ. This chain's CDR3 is CASSLDPLRAGNTIYF. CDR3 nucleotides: TGTGCCAGCAGCTTAGATCCCCTCAGGGCTGGAAACACCATATATTTT.

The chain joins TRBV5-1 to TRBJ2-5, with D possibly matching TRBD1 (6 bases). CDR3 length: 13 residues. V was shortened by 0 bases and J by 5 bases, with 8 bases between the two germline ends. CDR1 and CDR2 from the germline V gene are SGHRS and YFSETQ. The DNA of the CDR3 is TGCGCCAGCAGCTTGGACAGGGTTGAGACCCAGTACTTC. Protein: CASSLDRVETQYF.

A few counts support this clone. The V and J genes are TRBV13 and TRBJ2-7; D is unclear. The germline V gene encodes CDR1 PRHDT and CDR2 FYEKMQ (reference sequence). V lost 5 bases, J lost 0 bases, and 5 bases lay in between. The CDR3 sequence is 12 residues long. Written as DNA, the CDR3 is TGTGCCAGCAGCCCGAGCTCCTACGAGCAGTACTTC. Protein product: CASSPSSYEQYF.

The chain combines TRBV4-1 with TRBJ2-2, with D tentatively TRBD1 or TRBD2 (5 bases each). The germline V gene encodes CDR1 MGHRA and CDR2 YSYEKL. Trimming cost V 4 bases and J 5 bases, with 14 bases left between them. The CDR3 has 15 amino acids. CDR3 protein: CASSPREGSTGELFF. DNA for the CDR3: TGCGCCAGCAGCCCCCGAGAGGGGAGTACCGGGGAGCTGTTTTTT.

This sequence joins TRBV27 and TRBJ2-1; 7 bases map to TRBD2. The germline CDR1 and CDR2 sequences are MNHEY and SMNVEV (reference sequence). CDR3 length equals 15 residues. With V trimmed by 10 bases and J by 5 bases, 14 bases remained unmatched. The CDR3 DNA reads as TGTGCCACTCACCTCGGGACTATTGGTCACAATGAGCAGTTCTTC. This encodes CATHLGTIGHNEQFF.

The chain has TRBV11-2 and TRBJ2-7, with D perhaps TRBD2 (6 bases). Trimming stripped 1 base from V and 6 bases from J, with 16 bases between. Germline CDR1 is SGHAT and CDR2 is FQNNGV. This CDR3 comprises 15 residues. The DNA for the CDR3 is TGTGCCAGCAGCTTAGGACGAGGTGAGGGAGGCGAGCAGTACGTC. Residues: CASSLGRGEGGEQYV.

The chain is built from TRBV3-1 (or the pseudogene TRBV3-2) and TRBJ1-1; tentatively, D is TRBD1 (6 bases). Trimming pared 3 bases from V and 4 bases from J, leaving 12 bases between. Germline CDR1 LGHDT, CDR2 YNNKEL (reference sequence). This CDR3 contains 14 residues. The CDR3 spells CASSHLTGTTEAFF. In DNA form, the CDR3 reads TGTGCCAGCAGCCATTTAACAGGGACCACTGAAGCTTTCTTT.

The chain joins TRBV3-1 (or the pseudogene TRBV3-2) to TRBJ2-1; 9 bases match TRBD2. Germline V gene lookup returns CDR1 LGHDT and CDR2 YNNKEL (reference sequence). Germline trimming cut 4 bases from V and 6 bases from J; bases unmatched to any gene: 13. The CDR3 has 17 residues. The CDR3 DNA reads TGTGCCAGCAGCCCCCGGGCTAGCGGGACCTTGGGCAATGAGCAGTTCTTC. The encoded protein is CASSPRASGTLGNEQFF.

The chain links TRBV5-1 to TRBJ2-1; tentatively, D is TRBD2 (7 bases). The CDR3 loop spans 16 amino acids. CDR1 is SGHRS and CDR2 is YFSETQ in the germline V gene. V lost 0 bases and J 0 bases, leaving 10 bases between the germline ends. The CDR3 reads CASSLVAGASYNEQFF. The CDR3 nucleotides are TGCGCCAGCAGCTTGGTGGCGGGGGCCTCCTACAATGAGCAGTTCTTC.

The CDR3 loop is CASSLSGTASWTWSGELFF. The CDR3 coding sequence is TGTGCCAGCAGCCTTTCGGGAACGGCGTCTTGGACTTGGAGCGGGGAGCTGTTTTTT. The rearrangement links TRBV7-2 to TRBJ2-2; D perhaps matches TRBD2 (5 bases). The CDR3 loop spans 19 amino acids. Trimming removed 5 bases from V and 7 bases from J, with 29 bases in between. Germline V CDR1 and CDR2: SGHTA, FQGNSA. Full variable domain (missing parts from reference TRBV7-2 and TRBJ2-2): GAGVSQSPSNKVTEKGKDVELRCDPISGHTALYWYRQSLGQGLEFLIYFQGNSAPDKSGLPSDRFSAERTGGSVSTLTIQRTQQEDSAVYLCASSLSGTASWTWSGELFFGEGSRLTVL.

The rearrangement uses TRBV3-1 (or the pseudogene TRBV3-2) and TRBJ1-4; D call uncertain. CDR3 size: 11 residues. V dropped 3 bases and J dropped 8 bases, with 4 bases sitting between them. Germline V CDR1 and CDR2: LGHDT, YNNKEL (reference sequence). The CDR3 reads CASSHGEKLFF. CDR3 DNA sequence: TGTGCCAGCAGCCATGGCGAAAAACTGTTTTTT.

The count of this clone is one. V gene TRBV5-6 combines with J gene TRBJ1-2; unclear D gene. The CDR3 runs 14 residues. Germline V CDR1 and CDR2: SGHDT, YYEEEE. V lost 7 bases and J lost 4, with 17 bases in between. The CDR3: CASSTGRTAYGYTF. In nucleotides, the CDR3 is TGTGCCAGCTCAACTGGGAGGACCGCCTATGGCTACACCTTC.

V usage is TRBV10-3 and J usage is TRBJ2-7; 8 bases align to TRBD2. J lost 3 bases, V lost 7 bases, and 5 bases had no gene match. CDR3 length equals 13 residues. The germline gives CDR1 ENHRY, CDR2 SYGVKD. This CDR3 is CAIIAGTVYEQYV. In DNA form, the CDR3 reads TGTGCCATCATAGCGGGAACAGTCTACGAGCAGTACGTC.

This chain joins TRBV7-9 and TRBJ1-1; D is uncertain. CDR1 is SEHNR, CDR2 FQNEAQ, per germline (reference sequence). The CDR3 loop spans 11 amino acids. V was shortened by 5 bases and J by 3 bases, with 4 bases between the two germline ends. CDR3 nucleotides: TGTGCCAGCAGCGTCGACACTGAAGCTTTCTTT. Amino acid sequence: CASSVDTEAFF.